The 28 T cell receptor beta chains below all came from one sample that was sequenced in a study of T cells after yellow fever vaccination. TCRdb re-analysed the 5' RACE reads in MiXCR, keeping a single row per CDR3 protein. The sample lists 550,000 or so distinct CDR3 sequences, 15% to 20% seen once, with approximately 14% in the top ten. This specimen consisted of PBMCs, obtained 15 days after the yellow fever booster vaccination. The receptors here all came from a man aged 25-45 years who received the YFV17D yellow fever vaccine.

There are a few counts of this clonotype. The gene calls are TRBV6-2 or TRBV6-3 and TRBJ2-1, with D perhaps given as TRBD1 or TRBD2 (5 bases each). The germline V gene encodes CDR1 MNHEY and CDR2 SVGEGT. The ends were cut back, 5 bases at V and 10 bases at J, with 12 bases in the middle. CDR3 size: 12 residues. The CDR3 region is CASSRTGREQFF. In nucleotides, the CDR3 is TGTGCCAGCAGTCGAACGGGGCGCGAGCAGTTCTTC.

There are many counts of this clonotype. This chain links TRBV20-1 with TRBJ2-3; D gene unclear. The CDR3 consists of 12 residues. The V gene's germline CDR1 is DFQATT and CDR2 SNEGSKA (reference sequence). V was shortened by 3 bases and J by 0 bases, with 4 bases between the two germline ends. The CDR3 sequence: CSARGSTDTQYF. DNA of the CDR3: TGCAGTGCTAGGGGCAGCACAGATACGCAGTATTTT.

The chain is built from TRBV20-1 and TRBJ2-2, with D possibly being TRBD2 (6 bases). CDR1 is DFQATT, CDR2 SNEGSKA, per germline (reference sequence). There are 15 residues in the CDR3. V was trimmed by 3 bases and J by 1 base, leaving 12 bases between them. Here the CDR3 DNA reads TGCAGTGCTAGGCCCAGCGGGCAGAACACCGGGGAGCTGTTTTTT. This gives the protein CSARPSGQNTGELFF.

The J gene is TRBJ2-5, the V gene TRBV7-2; 7 positions match TRBD1. The CDR3 covers 15 residues. Germline assignment: CDR1 SGHTA and CDR2 FQGNSA. J lost 1 base, V lost 5 bases, and 7 bases had no gene match. The CDR3: CASSDRARLQETQYF. The CDR3 DNA follows: TGTGCCAGCAGCGACAGGGCACGGCTCCAAGAGACCCAGTACTTC.

The rearrangement joins TRBV7-2 to TRBJ2-4; possibly TRBD1 or TRBD2 for D (6 bases each). The CDR3 spans 14 residues. Germline-derived CDR1 and CDR2 are SGHTA and FQGNSA. Trimming took off 1 base at V and 7 bases at J, with 11 bases between the two ends. The CDR3 spells CASSLGGALNIQYF. CDR3 in DNA: TGTGCCAGCAGCTTAGGGGGGGCACTGAACATTCAGTACTTC.

The V gene is TRBV3-1, the J gene TRBJ2-2; tentatively, D is TRBD1 or TRBD2 (6 bases each). V gave up 6 bases and J gave up 7 bases, with 12 bases separating them. The CDR3 length is 13 residues. Germline V CDR1 and CDR2: LGHDT, YNNKEL (reference sequence). CDR3 coding DNA: TGTGCCAGCAGAAGGGGGGCCGGCGGGGAGCTGTTTTTT. Translating gives CASRRGAGGELFF.

This clonotype was seen a handful of times. The chain carries TRBV5-1 and TRBJ2-2; possibly TRBD2 for D (5 bases). The CDR3 sequence is 16 residues long. CDR1 SGHRS and CDR2 YFSETQ come from the germline V gene. Trimming pared 4 bases from V and 4 bases from J, leaving 17 bases between. Here the CDR3 reads CASSPLGGGGTGELFF. In DNA, the CDR3 is TGCGCCAGCAGCCCCTTAGGAGGTGGAGGCACCGGGGAGCTGTTTTTT.

The table lists this clonotype with a few counts. The V and J genes are TRBV6-5 and TRBJ2-1; 10 bases align to TRBD1. CDR3 length: 15 amino acids. The germline gives CDR1 MNHEY, CDR2 SVGAGI. Losses at the gene ends were 3 bases for V and 7 bases for J; bases not matched to a gene: 6. DNA for the CDR3: TGTGCCAGCAGTTATTCGGGACAGGGGTGGAATGAGCAGTTCTTC. This sequence encodes CASSYSGQGWNEQFF.

The V call is TRBV29-1, the J call TRBJ2-5; TRBD1 matches at 7 bases. The germline gives CDR1 SQVTM, CDR2 ANQGSEA. There are 15 residues in the CDR3. Trimming removed 3 bases from V and 5 bases from J; junction bases left unmatched: 12. The CDR3 protein is CSVDWTGVLGETQYF. The CDR3 DNA reads as TGCAGCGTTGATTGGACAGGAGTCTTAGGGGAGACCCAGTACTTC.

Notes on this clonotype: The junction departs from the called germline gene at one end, perhaps through a read error. This chain links TRBV7-2 with TRBJ2-3, with D perhaps matching TRBD2 (5 bases). The CDR3 has 13 amino acids. The germline gives CDR1 SGHTA, CDR2 FQGNSA. The CDR3: CASRLGSEDTQYF. DNA of the CDR3: TGTGCCAGCAGATTAGGGAGCGAGGATACGCAGTATTTT. Together with reference TRBV7-2 and TRBJ2-3, the CDR3 gives the full variable domain: GAGVSQSPSNKVTEKGKDVELRCDPISGHTALYWYRQSLGQGLEFLIYFQGNSAPDKSGLPSDRFSAERTGGSVSTLTIQRTQQEDSAVYLCASRLGSEDTQYFGPGTRLTVL.

This clonotype was seen more than once but under ten times. This sequence joins TRBV6-2 or TRBV6-3 and TRBJ2-2; D not certain. The CDR3 extends over 14 amino acids. Trimming pared 8 bases from V and 4 bases from J, leaving 14 bases between. In germline, CDR1 is MNHEY, CDR2 SVGEGT. CDR3 amino acids: CASLTSVGTGELFF. CDR3 DNA: TGTGCCAGCCTCACCTCGGTCGGCACCGGGGAGCTGTTTTTT.

This clonotype turned up a few times. This chain links TRBV20-1 with TRBJ2-1, with 9 bases matching TRBD2. With V trimmed by 0 bases and J by 10 bases, 13 bases remained unmatched. Germline values: CDR1 DFQATT, CDR2 SNEGSKA (reference sequence). CDR3 length: 16 amino acids. CDR3 sequence: CSARDQGTSLWAEQFF. The CDR3 nucleotides read TGCAGTGCTAGAGATCAAGGGACTAGCCTTTGGGCGGAGCAGTTCTTC.

The chain couples TRBV18 to TRBJ2-1; 9 bases fit TRBD1. The V gene's germline CDR1 is KGHSH and CDR2 LQKENI. The CDR3 extends over 14 amino acids. Losses at the gene ends were 6 bases for V and 7 bases for J; bases not matched to a gene: 7. CDR3 coding DNA: TGTGCCAGCTCCCCGGGACAGGGATCAAATGAGCAGTTCTTC. As protein: CASSPGQGSNEQFF. The variable domain in full, with the rest retrieved from reference TRBV18 and TRBJ2-1, is NAGVMQNPRHLVRRRGQEARLRCSPMKGHSHVYWYRQLPEEGLKFMVYLQKENIIDESGMPKERFSAEFPKEGPSILRIQQVVRGDSAAYFCASSPGQGSNEQFFGPGTRLTVL.

The chain uses TRBV3-1 and TRBJ2-1, with D hard to call. This CDR3 comprises 16 residues. V shed 6 bases and J shed 6 bases, with 21 bases lying between them. CDR1 is LGHDT and CDR2 is YNNKEL in the germline V gene (reference sequence). The CDR3 sequence is CASSKVRGSRPNEQFF. CDR3 bases: TGTGCCAGCAGTAAAGTTCGAGGCTCCAGACCCAATGAGCAGTTCTTC.

The chain employs TRBV5-1 and TRBJ2-5; D gene ambiguous. CDR1 and CDR2 (germline): SGHRS, YFSETQ. This CDR3 comprises 13 residues. Trimming left V 4 bases short and J 1 base short, with 8 bases between. This chain's CDR3 is CASSHAGQETQYF. The CDR3 DNA reads TGCGCCAGCAGCCACGCCGGCCAAGAGACCCAGTACTTC.

This clonotype was detected a few times. The chain employs TRBV5-1 and TRBJ2-4; 7 positions agree with TRBD1. The CDR3 extends over 15 amino acids. V shed 3 bases, J shed 3 bases, and the junction held 6 bases outside the gene matches. Looked up from germline, CDR1 is SGHRS and CDR2 is YFSETQ. The CDR3 DNA is TGCGCCAGCAGCTCTGGACAGGCGCTCAAAAACATTCAGTACTTC. Protein sequence: CASSSGQALKNIQYF.

This clonotype was counted between two and nine times. The rearrangement uses TRBV7-2 and TRBJ2-2; D unclear. The CDR3 length is 15 residues. V lost 8 bases to trimming and J lost 6 bases, with 19 bases between them. Germline assignment: CDR1 SGHTA and CDR2 FQGNSA. CDR3 amino acids: CASFGRNIRAGELFF. The CDR3, as DNA: TGTGCCAGCTTTGGCCGTAACATTCGGGCCGGGGAGCTGTTTTTT.

In this sample, this clonotype turned up a few times. The chain joins TRBV28 to TRBJ2-1; D not certain. The CDR3 has 12 amino acids. V was shortened by 10 bases and J by 0 bases, with 7 bases between the two germline ends. The germline V gene has CDR1 MDHEN and CDR2 SYDVKM. CDR3 residues: CATQTSYNEQFF. The CDR3 coding sequence is TGTGCCACCCAGACCTCCTACAATGAGCAGTTCTTC.

The chain uses TRBV6-1 and TRBJ2-1; TRBD2 aligns across 7 bases. This CDR3 contains 14 residues. Germline-derived CDR1 and CDR2 are MNHNS and SASEGT. V was clipped by 8 bases and J by 7 bases; unmatched bases: 11. CDR3 sequence reads: CASGAGLKANEQFF. CDR3 nucleotide sequence: TGTGCCAGCGGCGCGGGACTAAAAGCAAATGAGCAGTTCTTC.

In this sample, this clonotype turned up a few times. V gene TRBV27 combines with J gene TRBJ2-7, with D possibly matching TRBD1 (6 bases). V was trimmed by 8 bases and J by 4 bases, leaving 21 bases between them. The CDR3 is 15 amino acids. In germline, CDR1 is MNHEY, CDR2 SMNVEV (reference sequence). The CDR3 loop is CASFKQGPTKYEQYF. CDR3 coding DNA: TGTGCCAGCTTCAAACAGGGCCCTACTAAATACGAGCAGTACTTC.

The chain employs TRBV29-1 and TRBJ2-7, with D unresolved. The germline V and J ends were trimmed by 5 bases and 5 bases, with 10 bases remaining between them. This CDR3 is 11 amino acids long. Germline values: CDR1 SQVTM, CDR2 ANQGSEA. The CDR3 loop reads CSVRYLDEQYF. The CDR3 DNA is TGCAGCGTTCGGTACTTGGACGAGCAGTACTTC.

J is TRBJ2-5 and V is TRBV20-1, with 7 positions matching TRBD2. Germline lookup yields CDR1 DFQATT and CDR2 SNEGSKA (reference sequence). This CDR3 is built from 12 residues. With 4 bases clipped from V and 1 base from J, the junction kept 0 bases outside the gene matches. The chain's CDR3 is CSAKRGQETQYF. The CDR3 bases are TGCAGTGCTAAGCGGGGCCAAGAGACCCAGTACTTC.

The V call is TRBV27, the J call TRBJ2-7, with TRBD2 identical over 7 bases. Losses at the gene ends were 5 bases for V and 4 bases for J; bases not matched to a gene: 5. CDR1 is MNHEY and CDR2 is SMNVEV in the germline V gene (reference sequence). The length of the CDR3 is 13 residues. The CDR3 loop reads CASSEGLVYEQYF. The CDR3 DNA sequence: TGTGCCAGCAGTGAAGGACTAGTATACGAGCAGTACTTC.

V usage is TRBV14 and J usage is TRBJ1-1; maybe TRBD1 (6 bases). The CDR3 runs to 15 residues. Germline CDR1 SGHDN, CDR2 FVKESK. V was clipped by 5 bases and J by 4 bases, with 17 bases between them. This chain's CDR3 is CASSEVGGLGTEAFF. CDR3 bases: TGTGCCAGCAGCGAAGTTGGGGGCTTGGGCACTGAAGCTTTCTTT. Supplemented by reference TRBV14 and TRBJ1-1, the full variable domain reads EAGVTQFPSHSVIEKGQTVTLRCDPISGHDNLYWYRRVMGKEIKFLLHFVKESKQDESGMPNNRFLAERTGGTYSTLKVQPAELEDSGVYFCASSEVGGLGTEAFFGQGTRLTVV.

V is TRBV5-1 and J is TRBJ2-7; D is uncertain. Germline loops: CDR1 SGHRS, CDR2 YFSETQ. The V and J ends lost 4 bases and 5 bases respectively, with 16 bases between them. This CDR3 has 14 residues. In DNA, the CDR3 is TGCGCCAGCAGCCTACGTGTCCCTTTTGACGAGCAGTACTTC. This sequence encodes CASSLRVPFDEQYF.

The V call is TRBV9, the J call TRBJ1-5; no definite D call. V was pared by 1 base and J by 0 bases, with 8 bases between. This CDR3 has 15 residues. Per germline, CDR1 SGDLS and CDR2 YYNGEE. CDR3 protein: CASSVKADSNQPQHF. In DNA, the CDR3 is TGTGCCAGCAGCGTAAAGGCGGATAGCAATCAGCCCCAGCATTTT.

This clonotype occurred a few times. The chain employs TRBV15 and TRBJ2-5; possibly TRBD1 for D (5 bases). V was shortened by 0 bases and J by 5 bases, with 7 bases between the two germline ends. CDR3 length: 13 residues. Germline V gene data show CDR1 as LNHNV and CDR2 as YYDKDF (reference sequence). The chain's CDR3 is CATSREPGETQYF. The CDR3, as DNA: TGTGCCACCAGCAGAGAACCAGGGGAGACCCAGTACTTC.

As DNA, the CDR3 is TGCGCCAGCAGCCAAGAATATCGGGACAGGGGGCTTGATACGCAGTATTTT. This translates into CASSQEYRDRGLDTQYF. The rearrangement joins TRBV4-3 to TRBJ2-3; TRBD1 matches 12 bases. Losses at the gene ends were 0 bases for V and 6 bases for J; bases not matched to a gene: 7. The CDR3 covers 17 residues. Germline V gives CDR1 LGHNA, CDR2 YSLEER.